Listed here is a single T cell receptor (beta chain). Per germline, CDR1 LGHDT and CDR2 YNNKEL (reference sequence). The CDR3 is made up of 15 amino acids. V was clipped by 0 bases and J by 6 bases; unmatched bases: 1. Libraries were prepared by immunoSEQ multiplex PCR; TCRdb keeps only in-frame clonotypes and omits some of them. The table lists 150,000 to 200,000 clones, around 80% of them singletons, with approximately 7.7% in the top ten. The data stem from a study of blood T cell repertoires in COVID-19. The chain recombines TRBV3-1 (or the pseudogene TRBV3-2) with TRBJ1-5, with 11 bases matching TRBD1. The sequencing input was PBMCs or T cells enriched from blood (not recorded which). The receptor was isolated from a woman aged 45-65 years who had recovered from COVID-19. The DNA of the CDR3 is TGTGCCAGCAGCCAAGACGGACAGGGGGCTCAGCCCCAGCATTTT. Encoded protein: CASSQDGQGAQPQHF.